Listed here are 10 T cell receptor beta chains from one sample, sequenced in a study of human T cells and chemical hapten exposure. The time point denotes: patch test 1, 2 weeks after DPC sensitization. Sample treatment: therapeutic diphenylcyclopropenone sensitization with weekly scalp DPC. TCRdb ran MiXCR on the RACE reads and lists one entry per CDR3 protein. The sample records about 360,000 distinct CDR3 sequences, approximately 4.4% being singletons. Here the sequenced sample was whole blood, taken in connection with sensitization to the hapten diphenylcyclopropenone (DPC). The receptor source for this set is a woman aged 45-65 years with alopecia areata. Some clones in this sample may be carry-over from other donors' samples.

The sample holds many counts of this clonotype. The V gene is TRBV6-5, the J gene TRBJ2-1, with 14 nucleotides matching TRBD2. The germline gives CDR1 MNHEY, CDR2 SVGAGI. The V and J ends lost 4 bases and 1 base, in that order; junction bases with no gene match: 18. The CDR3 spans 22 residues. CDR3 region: CASSFLGLAGGRKAVSYNEQFF. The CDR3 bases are TGTGCCAGCAGTTTCCTAGGACTAGCGGGAGGCCGAAAGGCCGTATCCTACAATGAGCAGTTCTTC.

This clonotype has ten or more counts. The CDR3 sequence: CAISGTSGADEQFF. The DNA for the CDR3 is TGTGCCATCAGCGGGACTAGCGGGGCCGATGAGCAGTTCTTC. The genes are TRBV10-3 and TRBJ2-1; TRBD2 agrees at 13 bases. Losses at the gene ends were 6 bases for V and 8 bases for J; bases not matched to a gene: 4. The CDR3 spans 14 residues. The germline gives CDR1 ENHRY, CDR2 SYGVKD.

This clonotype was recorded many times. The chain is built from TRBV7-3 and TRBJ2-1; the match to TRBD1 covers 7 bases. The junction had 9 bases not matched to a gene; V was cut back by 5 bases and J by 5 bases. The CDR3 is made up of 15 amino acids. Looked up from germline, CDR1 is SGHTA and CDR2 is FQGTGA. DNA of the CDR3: TGTGCCAGCAGCCCGAGACAGGGTTCCAACAATGAGCAGTTCTTC. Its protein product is CASSPRQGSNNEQFF.

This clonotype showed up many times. The CDR3 region is CASSSQNRGQYF. For the CDR3, the DNA is TGTGCCAGCAGTTCTCAAAACAGGGGCCAGTACTTC. The chain is built from TRBV28 and TRBJ2-7, with 7 bases matching TRBD1. CDR1 and CDR2 from the germline V gene are MDHEN and SYDVKM. The CDR3 has 12 amino acids. V gave up 4 bases and J gave up 10 bases; unmatched junction bases: 7.

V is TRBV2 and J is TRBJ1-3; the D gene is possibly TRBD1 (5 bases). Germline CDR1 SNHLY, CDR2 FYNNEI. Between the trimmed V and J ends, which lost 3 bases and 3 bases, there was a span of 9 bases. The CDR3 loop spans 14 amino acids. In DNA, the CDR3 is TGTGCCAGCAGTGAGAGGGGAGTTGGAAACACCATATATTTT. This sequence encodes CASSERGVGNTIYF.

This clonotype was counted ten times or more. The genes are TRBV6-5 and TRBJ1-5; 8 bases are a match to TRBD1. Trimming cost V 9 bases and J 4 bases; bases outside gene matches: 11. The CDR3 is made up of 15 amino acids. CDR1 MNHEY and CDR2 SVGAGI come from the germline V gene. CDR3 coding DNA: TGTGCCAGTTCGGTGGACAGGGATCGGAATCAGCCCCAGCATTTT. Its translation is CASSVDRDRNQPQHF.

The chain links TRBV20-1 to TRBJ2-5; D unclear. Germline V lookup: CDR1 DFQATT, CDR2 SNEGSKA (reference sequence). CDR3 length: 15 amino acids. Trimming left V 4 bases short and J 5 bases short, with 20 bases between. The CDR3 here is CSANPHIFARETQYF. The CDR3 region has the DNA TGCAGTGCTAACCCCCACATTTTTGCAAGGGAGACCCAGTACTTC.

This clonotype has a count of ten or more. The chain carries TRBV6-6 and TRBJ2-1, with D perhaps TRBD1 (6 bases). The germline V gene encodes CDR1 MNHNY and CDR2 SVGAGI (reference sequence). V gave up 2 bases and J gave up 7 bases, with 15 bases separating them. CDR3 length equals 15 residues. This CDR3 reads CASSYRGGDRNEQFF. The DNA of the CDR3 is TGTGCCAGCAGTTACCGAGGGGGTGATAGGAATGAGCAGTTCTTC.

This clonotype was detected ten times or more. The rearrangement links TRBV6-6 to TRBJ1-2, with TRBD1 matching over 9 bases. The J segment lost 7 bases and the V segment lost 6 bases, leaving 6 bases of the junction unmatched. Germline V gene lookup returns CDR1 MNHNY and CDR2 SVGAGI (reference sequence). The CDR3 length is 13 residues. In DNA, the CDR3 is TGTGCCAGCAGCAGGGACAGGGCTTTTGGCTACACCTTC. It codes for CASSRDRAFGYTF.

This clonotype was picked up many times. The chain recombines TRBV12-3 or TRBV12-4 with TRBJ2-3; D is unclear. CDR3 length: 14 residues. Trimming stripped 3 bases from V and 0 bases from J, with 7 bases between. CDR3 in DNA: TGTGCCAGCAGTTTGGTGCTTAGCACAGATACGCAGTATTTT. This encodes CASSLVLSTDTQYF.